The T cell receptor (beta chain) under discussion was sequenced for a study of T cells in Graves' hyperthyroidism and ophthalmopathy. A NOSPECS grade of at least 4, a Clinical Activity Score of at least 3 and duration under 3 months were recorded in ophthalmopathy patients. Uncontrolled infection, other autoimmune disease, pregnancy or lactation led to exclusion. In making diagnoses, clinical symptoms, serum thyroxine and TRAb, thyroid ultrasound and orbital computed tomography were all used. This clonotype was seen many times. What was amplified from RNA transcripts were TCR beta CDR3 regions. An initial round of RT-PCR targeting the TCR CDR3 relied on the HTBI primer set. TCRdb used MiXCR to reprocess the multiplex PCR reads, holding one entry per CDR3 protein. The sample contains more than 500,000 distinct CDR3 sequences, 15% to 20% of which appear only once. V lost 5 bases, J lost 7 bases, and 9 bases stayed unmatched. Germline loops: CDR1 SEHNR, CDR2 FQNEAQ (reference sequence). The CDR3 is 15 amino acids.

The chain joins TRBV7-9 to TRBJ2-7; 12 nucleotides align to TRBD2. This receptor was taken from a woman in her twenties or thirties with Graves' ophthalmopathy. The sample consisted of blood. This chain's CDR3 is CASSTPSGRAGEQYF. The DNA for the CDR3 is TGTGCCAGCAGCACCCCTAGCGGGAGGGCCGGGGAGCAGTACTTC.